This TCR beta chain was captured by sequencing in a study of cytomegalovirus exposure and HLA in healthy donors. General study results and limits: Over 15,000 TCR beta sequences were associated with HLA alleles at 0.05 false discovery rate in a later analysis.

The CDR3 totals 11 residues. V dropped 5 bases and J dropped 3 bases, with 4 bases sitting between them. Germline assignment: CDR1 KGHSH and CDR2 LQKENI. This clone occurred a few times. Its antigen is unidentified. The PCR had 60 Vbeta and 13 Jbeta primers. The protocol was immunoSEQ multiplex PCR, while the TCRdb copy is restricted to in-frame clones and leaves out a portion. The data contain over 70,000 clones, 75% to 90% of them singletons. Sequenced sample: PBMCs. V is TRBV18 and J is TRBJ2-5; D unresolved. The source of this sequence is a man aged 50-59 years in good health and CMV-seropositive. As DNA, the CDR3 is TGTGCCAGCTCAGAGGAAGAGACCCAGTACTTC. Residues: CASSEEETQYF.